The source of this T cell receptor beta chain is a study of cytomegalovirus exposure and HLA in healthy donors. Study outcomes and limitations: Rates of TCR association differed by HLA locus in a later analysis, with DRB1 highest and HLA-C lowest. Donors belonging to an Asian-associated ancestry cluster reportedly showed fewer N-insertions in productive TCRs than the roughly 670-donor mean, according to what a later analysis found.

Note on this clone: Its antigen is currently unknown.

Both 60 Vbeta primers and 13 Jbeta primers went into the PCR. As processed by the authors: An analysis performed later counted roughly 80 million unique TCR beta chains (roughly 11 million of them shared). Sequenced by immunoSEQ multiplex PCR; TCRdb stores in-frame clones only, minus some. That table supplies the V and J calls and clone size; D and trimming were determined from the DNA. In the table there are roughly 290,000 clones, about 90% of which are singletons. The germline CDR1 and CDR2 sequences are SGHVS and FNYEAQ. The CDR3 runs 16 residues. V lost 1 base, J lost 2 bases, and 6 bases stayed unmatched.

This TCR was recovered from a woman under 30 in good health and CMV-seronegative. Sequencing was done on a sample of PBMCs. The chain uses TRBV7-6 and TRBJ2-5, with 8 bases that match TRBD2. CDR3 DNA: TGTGCCAGCAGCTTAGGGGTAGCGGGGCTACAAGAGACCCAGTACTTC. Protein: CASSLGVAGLQETQYF.